The 24 T cell receptor beta chains below come from one sample, sequenced in a study of control samples from healthy donors and cancer patients (TCRdb year 2020). Library preparation was by the immunoSEQ multiplex PCR assay. Not all clones reach the TCRdb copy of this immuneACCESS table, which keeps in-frame sequences only. Checked studies attribute under half of the gap to unresolved V genes and leave the rest unexplained. This sample holds 85,000 to 95,000 clones; more than 85% were observed only once. The ten largest make up roughly 0.92% of the sample. The sequenced material came from blood. The receptors come from a woman in her thirties in good health.

The chain recombines TRBV7-8 with TRBJ2-7; TRBD1 matches 7 bases. The junction had 5 bases not matched to a gene; V was cut back by 7 bases and J by 5 bases. The CDR3 is 12 residues long. CDR1 SGHVS and CDR2 FQNEAQ come from the germline V gene. The CDR3 loop reads CASIKRGHEQYF. In DNA, the CDR3 is TGTGCCAGCATCAAAAGGGGGCACGAGCAGTACTTC.

J is TRBJ2-1 and V is TRBV6-5; D perhaps matches TRBD2 (5 bases). Germline CDR1 and CDR2: MNHEY and SVGAGI. This CDR3 contains 15 residues. The V end lost 0 bases, the J end lost 6 bases, and 12 bases lay between the germline ends. CDR3 sequence: CASSYSLGILNEQFF. CDR3 sequence (DNA): TGTGCCAGCAGTTACTCCCTCGGGATCCTCAATGAGCAGTTCTTC.

The rearrangement links TRBV10-2 to TRBJ2-1, with 12 bases aligning to TRBD2. Trimming took 8 bases from V and 5 from J; bases not matched to a gene: 4. In germline, CDR1 is WSHSY, CDR2 SAAADI. The CDR3 totals 14 residues. The CDR3: CASQLAGGHNEQFF. In nucleotides, the CDR3 is TGCGCCAGCCAACTAGCGGGGGGTCACAATGAGCAGTTCTTC.

The genes are TRBV6-6 and TRBJ2-3; D uncertain. The CDR3 totals 15 residues. V lost 2 bases and J lost 1, with 10 bases in between. The germline V gene encodes CDR1 MNHNY and CDR2 SVGAGI (reference sequence). This CDR3 is CASSYVRKRTDTQYF. The DNA for the CDR3 is TGTGCCAGCAGTTACGTTCGCAAACGCACAGATACGCAGTATTTT.

The chain combines TRBV30 with TRBJ1-1, with 7 bases lining up with TRBD1. The germline V gene encodes CDR1 GTSNPN and CDR2 SVGIG (reference sequence). Losses at the gene ends were 3 bases for V and 5 bases for J; bases not matched to a gene: 9. There are 14 residues in the CDR3. The CDR3, as DNA: TGTGCCTGGAGGCAAGGACAGGTGGGGACTGAAGCTTTCTTT. This gives the protein CAWRQGQVGTEAFF.

In its sample, this clone was seen once. This chain links TRBV7-8 with TRBJ1-2; D unclear. The V end lost 2 bases, the J end lost 5 bases, and 18 bases lay between the germline ends. Germline lookup yields CDR1 SGHVS and CDR2 FQNEAQ. The CDR3 runs 16 residues. CDR3 coding DNA: TGTGCCAGCAGCTTATCCGACCGCGGCTTGGGATATGGCTACACCTTC. It is translated as CASSLSDRGLGYGYTF.

The V gene is TRBV7-3, the J gene TRBJ2-1, with D perhaps assigned TRBD1 or TRBD2 (5 bases each). The V end lost 2 bases, the J end lost 1 base, and 12 bases lay between the germline ends. Germline lookup yields CDR1 SGHTA and CDR2 FQGTGA. The CDR3 has 16 amino acids. The CDR3 DNA sequence: TGTGCCAGCAGCTTATCCGGGGCTGGGTCCTACAATGAGCAGTTCTTC. Protein product: CASSLSGAGSYNEQFF.

The chain employs TRBV7-9 and TRBJ1-1; D perhaps matches TRBD1 (5 bases). This CDR3 has 14 amino acids. Per the germline V gene, CDR1 is SEHNR and CDR2 is FQNEAQ (reference sequence). The V end was cut by 6 bases, the J end by 0 bases, with 11 bases between. CDR3 bases: TGTGCCAGCAGGACAGCCGGAATGAACACTGAAGCTTTCTTT. This codes for CASRTAGMNTEAFF.

The chain recombines TRBV5-6 with TRBJ1-4; no definite D call. V was clipped by 0 bases and J by 0 bases, with 12 bases between them. This CDR3 has 17 residues. The germline V gene has CDR1 SGHDT and CDR2 YYEEEE. CDR3 nucleotide sequence: TGTGCCAGCAGCTTGGGACCAACAGCTACAACTAATGAAAAACTGTTTTTT. Translation gives CASSLGPTATTNEKLFF.

The J gene is TRBJ2-7, the V gene TRBV5-4, with a tentative D call TRBD2 (6 bases). Trimming removed 4 bases from V and 2 bases from J, with 16 bases in between. CDR3 size: 15 residues. CDR1 and CDR2 from the germline V gene are SGHNT and YYREEE (reference sequence). The DNA of the CDR3 is TGTGCCAGCAGCGCGGGACTGACCCAAACCTACGAGCAGTACTTC. Translating gives CASSAGLTQTYEQYF.

The chain employs TRBV2 and TRBJ1-2, with D unclear. Germline-derived CDR1 and CDR2 are SNHLY and FYNNEI. The length of the CDR3 is 11 residues. The ends were cut back, 7 bases at V and 3 bases at J, with 6 bases in the middle. The CDR3, as DNA: TGTGCCAGCACCGAGGACTATGGCTACACCTTC. This encodes CASTEDYGYTF.

In regard to this clone: Germline and junction disagree at one end, which may indicate a read error. Other DNA sequences of this sample code for an identical CDR3. The chain carries TRBV6-5 and TRBJ1-2; maybe TRBD1 (6 bases). Germline CDR1 and CDR2: MNHEY and SVGAGI. The CDR3 has 14 residues. The CDR3 region has the DNA TGCGCCAGCAGTTCTTCAGGGGTGAGGAATGGCTACACCTTC. Its translation: CASSSSGVRNGYTF.

This clone has just one count. DNA for the CDR3: TGTGCCAGCAGCTCGGGACAGGGGAAGGCCGGGGAGCTGTTTTTT. Protein sequence: CASSSGQGKAGELFF. The gene calls are TRBV5-4 and TRBJ2-2, with 10 bases aligning to TRBD1. The CDR3 has 15 residues. V lost 3 bases and J lost 6; bases outside the gene matches: 5. The germline V gene has CDR1 SGHNT and CDR2 YYREEE (reference sequence).

This chain links TRBV21-1 with TRBJ2-3; the D call TRBD1 from the table was never checked on the DNA. TRBV21-1 is a listed pseudogene. The CDR3 contains 15 residues. The CDR3 DNA reads as TGTGCCAGCAGCAAATGTGGGCAAAGGCTAGATACGCAGTATTTT. This encodes CASSKCGQRLDTQYF.

In its sample, this clone was seen a few times. V usage is TRBV6-5 and J usage is TRBJ1-6, with D possibly TRBD1 on 6 matching bases. The CDR3 is 14 amino acids. The V and J ends lost 8 bases and 4 bases respectively, with 12 bases between them. Per the germline V gene, CDR1 is MNHEY and CDR2 is SVGAGI. The CDR3 loop is CASGEDSYNSPLHF. CDR3 DNA sequence: TGTGCCAGCGGAGAGGACAGTTATAATTCACCCCTCCACTTT.

This clone was observed once. The chain joins TRBV30 to TRBJ1-6; a possible D gene is TRBD1 (6 bases). The CDR3 extends over 14 amino acids. V lost 2 bases and J lost 7, with 12 bases in between. Germline lookup yields CDR1 GTSNPN and CDR2 SVGIG (reference sequence). CDR3 sequence: CAWSSGHRNSPLHF. CDR3 DNA: TGTGCCTGGAGTTCGGGACATCGAAATTCACCCCTCCACTTT.

V is TRBV7-9 and J is TRBJ1-1; D unclear. This CDR3 contains 15 residues. V was cut by 3 bases and J by 5 bases, with 16 bases left in between. CDR1 and CDR2 (germline): SEHNR, FQNEAQ (reference sequence). The DNA for the CDR3 is TGTGCCAGCAGCTTGGGGTACGGAAAAGTGACTGAAGCTTTCTTT. It is translated as CASSLGYGKVTEAFF.

This clone was picked up one time. This sequence joins TRBV19 and TRBJ2-5; weak D call: TRBD2 (6 bases). V was clipped by 6 bases and J by 5 bases, with 13 bases between them. There are 13 residues in the CDR3. Germline CDR1 is LNHDA and CDR2 is SQIVND (reference sequence). The CDR3 DNA sequence: TGTGCCAGTAGCGGGAGTCAGGATGAGACCCAGTACTTC. It yields the protein CASSGSQDETQYF.

The chain joins TRBV6-2 or TRBV6-3 to TRBJ2-1; perhaps TRBD2 as D (7 bases). CDR3 length equals 12 residues. The V gene's germline CDR1 is MNHEY and CDR2 SVGEGT. Between the trimmed V and J ends, which lost 6 bases and 12 bases, there was a span of 15 bases. CDR3 protein: CASSARGAGQFF. DNA of the CDR3: TGTGCCAGCAGCGCCCGGGGGGCTGGGCAGTTCTTC.

V and J are TRBV6-5 and TRBJ1-2; 9 bases match TRBD1. CDR1 MNHEY and CDR2 SVGAGI come from the germline V gene. This CDR3 is 14 amino acids long. J gave up 4 bases and V 2 bases, and 2 bases lay outside the gene matches. In nucleotides, the CDR3 is TGTGCCAGCAGTTACGGACAGGGGCCCTATGGCTACACCTTC. It codes for CASSYGQGPYGYTF.

This clone is medium-sized within its sample. This chain links TRBV29-1 with TRBJ2-7, with D tentatively TRBD1 (6 bases). CDR1 and CDR2 from the germline V gene are SQVTM and ANQGSEA. The CDR3 runs to 13 residues. Trimming left V 4 bases short and J 0 bases short, with 10 bases between. In DNA form, the CDR3 reads TGCAGCGTTGGACAGGAGAACTCCTACGAGCAGTACTTC. Its translation is CSVGQENSYEQYF.

The rearrangement uses TRBV27 and TRBJ2-1, with TRBD2 matching 9 bases. Germline V lookup: CDR1 MNHEY, CDR2 SMNVEV (reference sequence). V gave up 7 bases and J gave up 7 bases; unmatched junction bases: 11. The CDR3 length is 15 residues. CDR3 region: CASTPTSGGDNEQFF. The CDR3 nucleotides are TGTGCCAGCACTCCGACTAGCGGAGGTGATAATGAGCAGTTCTTC.

This clone came up once. Written as DNA, the CDR3 is TGCGCCAGCAGCCATGACAGCAACTATGGCTACACCTTC. Encoded protein: CASSHDSNYGYTF. The chain employs TRBV5-1 and TRBJ1-2; D is perhaps TRBD1 (5 bases). The germline gives CDR1 SGHRS, CDR2 YFSETQ. The CDR3 sequence is 13 residues long. V gave up 4 bases and J gave up 2 bases, with 9 bases separating them. The entire variable domain, with the rest obtained from reference TRBV5-1 and TRBJ1-2, is as follows: KAGVTQTPRYLIKTRGQQVTLSCSPISGHRSVSWYQQTPGQGLQFLFEYFSETQRNKGNFPGRFSGRQFSNSRSEMNVSTLELGDSALYLCASSHDSNYGYTFGSGTRLTVV.

The chain recombines TRBV5-1 with TRBJ1-2; 11 bases fit TRBD1. The trim removed 4 bases at V and 8 bases at J, leaving 19 bases unmatched. The CDR3 consists of 18 residues. Germline CDR1 is SGHRS and CDR2 is YFSETQ. CDR3 nucleotides: TGCGCCAGCAGCCCAGCATTGGGACAGGGGGTCGAAGTATACGGCTACACCTTC. Its protein is CASSPALGQGVEVYGYTF.